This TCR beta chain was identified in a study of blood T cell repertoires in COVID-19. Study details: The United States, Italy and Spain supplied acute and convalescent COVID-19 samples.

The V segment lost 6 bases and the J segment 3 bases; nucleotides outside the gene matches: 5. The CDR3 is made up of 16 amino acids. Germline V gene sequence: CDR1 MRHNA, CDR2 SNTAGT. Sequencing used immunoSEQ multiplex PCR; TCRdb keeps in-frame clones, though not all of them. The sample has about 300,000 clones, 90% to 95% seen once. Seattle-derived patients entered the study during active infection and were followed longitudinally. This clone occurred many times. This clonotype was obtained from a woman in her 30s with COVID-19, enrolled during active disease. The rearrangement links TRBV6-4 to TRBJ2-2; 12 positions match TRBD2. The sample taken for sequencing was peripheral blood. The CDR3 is CASSRTSGMDTGELFF. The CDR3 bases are TGTGCCAGCAGCAGGACTAGCGGGATGGACACCGGGGAGCTGTTTTTT.